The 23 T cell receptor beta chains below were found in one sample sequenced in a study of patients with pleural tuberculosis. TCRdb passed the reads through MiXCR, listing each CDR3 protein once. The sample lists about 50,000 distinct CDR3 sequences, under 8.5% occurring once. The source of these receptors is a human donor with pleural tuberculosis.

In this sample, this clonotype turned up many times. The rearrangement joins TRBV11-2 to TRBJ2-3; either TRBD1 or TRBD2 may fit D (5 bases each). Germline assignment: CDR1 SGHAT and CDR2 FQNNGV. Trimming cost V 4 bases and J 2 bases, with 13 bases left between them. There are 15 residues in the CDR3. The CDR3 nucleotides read TGTGCCAGCAGCTCTTCTGGGACCAACACAGATACGCAGTATTTT. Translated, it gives CASSSSGTNTDTQYF.

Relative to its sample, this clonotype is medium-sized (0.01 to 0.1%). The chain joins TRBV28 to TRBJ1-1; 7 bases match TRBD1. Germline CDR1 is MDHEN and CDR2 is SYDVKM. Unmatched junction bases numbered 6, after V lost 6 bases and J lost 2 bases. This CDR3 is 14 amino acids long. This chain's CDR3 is CASRETGTNTEAFF. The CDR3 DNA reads TGTGCCAGCAGAGAGACAGGGACTAACACTGAAGCTTTCTTT.

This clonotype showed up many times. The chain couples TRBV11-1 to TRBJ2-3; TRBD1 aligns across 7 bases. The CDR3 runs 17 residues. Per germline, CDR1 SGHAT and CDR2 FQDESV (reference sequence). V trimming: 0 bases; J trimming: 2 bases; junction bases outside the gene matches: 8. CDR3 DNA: TGTGCCAGCAGCTTAGCGCCTGGACAGGTGATCACAGATACGCAGTATTTT. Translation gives CASSLAPGQVITDTQYF.

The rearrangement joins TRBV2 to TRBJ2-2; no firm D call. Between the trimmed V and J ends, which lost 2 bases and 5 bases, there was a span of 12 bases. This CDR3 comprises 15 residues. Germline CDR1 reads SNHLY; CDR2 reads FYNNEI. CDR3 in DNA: TGTGCCAGCAGTGAACAACTCCATCTGACCGGGGAGCTGTTTTTT. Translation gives CASSEQLHLTGELFF.

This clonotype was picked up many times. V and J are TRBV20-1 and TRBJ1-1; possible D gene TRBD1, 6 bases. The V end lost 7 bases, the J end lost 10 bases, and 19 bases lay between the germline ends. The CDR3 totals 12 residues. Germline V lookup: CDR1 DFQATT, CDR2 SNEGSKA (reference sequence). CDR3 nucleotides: TGCAGTGTATCAGCAGGGGCGGGTGGAGCTTTCTTT. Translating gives CSVSAGAGGAFF.

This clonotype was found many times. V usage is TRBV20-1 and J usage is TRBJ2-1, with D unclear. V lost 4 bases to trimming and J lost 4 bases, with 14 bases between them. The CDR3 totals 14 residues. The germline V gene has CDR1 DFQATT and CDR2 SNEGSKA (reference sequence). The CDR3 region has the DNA TGCAGTGCTAAAGACAACCAGGAATACAATGAGCAGTTCTTC. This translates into CSAKDNQEYNEQFF.

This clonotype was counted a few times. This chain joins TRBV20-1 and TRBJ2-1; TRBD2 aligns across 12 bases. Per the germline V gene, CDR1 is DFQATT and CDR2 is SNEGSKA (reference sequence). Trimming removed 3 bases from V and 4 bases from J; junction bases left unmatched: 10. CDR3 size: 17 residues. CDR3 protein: CSASGGTSGSPYNEQFF. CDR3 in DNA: TGCAGTGCTAGCGGCGGGACTAGCGGGTCCCCGTACAATGAGCAGTTCTTC.

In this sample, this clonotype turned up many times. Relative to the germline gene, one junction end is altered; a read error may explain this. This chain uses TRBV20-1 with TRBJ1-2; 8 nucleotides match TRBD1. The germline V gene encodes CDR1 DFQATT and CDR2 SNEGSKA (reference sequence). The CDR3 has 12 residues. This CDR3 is CSARDRGDGYTF. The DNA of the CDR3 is TGCAGTGCTCGAGACAGGGGCGACGGCTACACCTTC.

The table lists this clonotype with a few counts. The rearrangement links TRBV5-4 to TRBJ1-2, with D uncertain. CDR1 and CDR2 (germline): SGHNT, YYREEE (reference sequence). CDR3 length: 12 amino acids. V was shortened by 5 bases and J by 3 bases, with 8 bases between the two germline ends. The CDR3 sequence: CASSRDDYGYTF. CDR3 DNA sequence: TGTGCCAGCAGTAGGGATGACTATGGCTACACCTTC.

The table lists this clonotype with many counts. CDR3 sequence (DNA): TGCAGCCTCACAGTGAACACTGAAGCTTTCTTT. Translation gives CSLTVNTEAFF. The chain carries TRBV29-1 and TRBJ1-1; D ambiguous. Trimming shortened V by 8 bases and J by 0 bases, and 7 bases separated the two germline ends. Germline V gene lookup returns CDR1 SQVTM and CDR2 ANQGSEA. There are 11 residues in the CDR3.

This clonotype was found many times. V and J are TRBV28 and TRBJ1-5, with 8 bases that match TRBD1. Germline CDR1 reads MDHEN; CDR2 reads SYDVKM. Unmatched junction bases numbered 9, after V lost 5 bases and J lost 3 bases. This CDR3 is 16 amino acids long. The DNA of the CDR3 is TGTGCCAGCAGTCTAAGACAGGGGAGATTCAATCAGCCCCAGCATTTT. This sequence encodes CASSLRQGRFNQPQHF.

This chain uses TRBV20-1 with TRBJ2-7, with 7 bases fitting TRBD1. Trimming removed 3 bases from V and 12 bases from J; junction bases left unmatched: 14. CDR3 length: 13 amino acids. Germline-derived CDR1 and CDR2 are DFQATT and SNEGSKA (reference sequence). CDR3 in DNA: TGCAGTGCTAGTGGACAGGAGAACACCCCCCTGTACTTC. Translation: CSASGQENTPLYF.

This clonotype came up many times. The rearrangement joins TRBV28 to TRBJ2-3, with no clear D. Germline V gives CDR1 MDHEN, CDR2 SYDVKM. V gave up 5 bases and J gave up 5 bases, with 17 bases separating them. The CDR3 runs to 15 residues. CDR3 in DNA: TGTGCCAGCAGTCACCGGGCCAGAGTCAGAGATACGCAGTATTTT. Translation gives CASSHRARVRDTQYF. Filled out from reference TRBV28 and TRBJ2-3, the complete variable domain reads DVKVTQSSRYLVKRTGEKVFLECVQDMDHENMFWYRQDPGLGLRLIYFSYDVKMKEKGDIPEGYSVSREKKERFSLILESASTNQTSMYLCASSHRARVRDTQYFGPGTRLTVL.

CDR3 residues: CASSQGLAGAEEQFF. The CDR3 coding sequence is TGTGCCAGCAGCCAAGGATTAGCGGGAGCGGAGGAGCAGTTCTTC. This chain uses TRBV14 with TRBJ2-1; TRBD2 agrees at 9 bases. Trimming at V came to 1 base and at J to 10 bases, leaving 8 bases not matched to a gene. The CDR3 is 15 amino acids. CDR1 is SGHDN, CDR2 FVKESK, per germline.

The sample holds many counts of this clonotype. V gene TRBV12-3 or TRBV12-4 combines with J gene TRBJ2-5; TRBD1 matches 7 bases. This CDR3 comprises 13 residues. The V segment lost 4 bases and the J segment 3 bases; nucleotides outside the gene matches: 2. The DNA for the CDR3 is TGTGCCAGCAGTTCCGGGACAGAAGAGACCCAGTACTTC. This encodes CASSSGTEETQYF.

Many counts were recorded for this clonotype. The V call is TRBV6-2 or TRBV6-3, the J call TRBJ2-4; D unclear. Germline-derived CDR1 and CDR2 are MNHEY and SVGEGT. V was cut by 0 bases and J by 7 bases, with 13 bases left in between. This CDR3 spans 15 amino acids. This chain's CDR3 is CASSYSAVQMNIQYF. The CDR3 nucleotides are TGTGCCAGCAGTTACTCGGCCGTGCAAATGAACATTCAGTACTTC.

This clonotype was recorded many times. The CDR3 loop is CASSQAEGYYGYTF. CDR3 in DNA: TGTGCCAGCAGCCAGGCGGAGGGATACTATGGCTACACCTTC. The chain employs TRBV27 and TRBJ1-2; D ambiguous. The CDR3 consists of 14 residues. In germline, CDR1 is MNHEY, CDR2 SMNVEV (reference sequence). Between the trimmed V and J ends, which lost 6 bases and 3 bases, there was a span of 14 bases.

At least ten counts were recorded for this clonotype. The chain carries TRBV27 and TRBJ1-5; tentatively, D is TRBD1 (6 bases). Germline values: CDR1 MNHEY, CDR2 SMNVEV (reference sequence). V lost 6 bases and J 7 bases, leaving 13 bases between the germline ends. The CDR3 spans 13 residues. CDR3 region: CASRNREGQPQHF. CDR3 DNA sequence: TGTGCCAGCAGAAACAGGGAAGGGCAGCCCCAGCATTTT.

CDR3 sequence: CSVNGQGTEAFF. CDR3 in DNA: TGCAGCGTTAATGGACAGGGGACTGAAGCTTTCTTT. The chain recombines TRBV29-1 with TRBJ1-1, with 9 positions matching TRBD1. Per the germline V gene, CDR1 is SQVTM and CDR2 is ANQGSEA. V shed 5 bases and J 5 bases; nucleotides not matched to a gene: 3. This CDR3 is built from 12 residues.

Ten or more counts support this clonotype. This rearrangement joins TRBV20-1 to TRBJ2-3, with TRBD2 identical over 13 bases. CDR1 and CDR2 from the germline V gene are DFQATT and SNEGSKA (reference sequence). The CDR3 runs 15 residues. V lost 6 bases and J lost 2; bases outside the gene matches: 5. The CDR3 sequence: CSAPGLAGDTDTQYF. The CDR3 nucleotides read TGCAGTGCACCCGGACTAGCGGGAGACACAGATACGCAGTATTTT.

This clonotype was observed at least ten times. Here the CDR3 DNA reads TGTGCCAGCAGTGCGGACAGAAACTATGGCTACACCTTC. This sequence encodes CASSADRNYGYTF. The chain is built from TRBV6-1 and TRBJ1-2; D is possibly TRBD1 (6 bases). Germline CDR1 and CDR2: MNHNS and SASEGT. V was shortened by 4 bases and J by 2 bases, with 8 bases between the two germline ends. This CDR3 has 13 amino acids.

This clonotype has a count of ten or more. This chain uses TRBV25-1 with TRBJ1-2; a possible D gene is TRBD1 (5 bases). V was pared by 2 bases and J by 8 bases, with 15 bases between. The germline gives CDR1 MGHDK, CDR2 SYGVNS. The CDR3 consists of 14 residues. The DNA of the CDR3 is TGTGCCAGCAGTGAACCGGGGACGGGGCACGGCTACACCTTC. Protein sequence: CASSEPGTGHGYTF.

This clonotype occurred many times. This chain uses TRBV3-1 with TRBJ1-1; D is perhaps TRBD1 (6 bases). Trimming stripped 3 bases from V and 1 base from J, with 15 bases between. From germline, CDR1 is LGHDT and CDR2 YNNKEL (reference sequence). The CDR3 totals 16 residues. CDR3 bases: TGTGCCAGCAGCCATCCTCCAGGGGCCGGGAACACTGAAGCTTTCTTT. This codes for CASSHPPGAGNTEAFF. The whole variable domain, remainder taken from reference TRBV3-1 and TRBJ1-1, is DTAVSQTPKYLVTQMGNDKSIKCEQNLGHDTMYWYKQDSKKFLKIMFSYNNKELIINETVPNRFSPKSPDKAHLNLHINSLELGDSAVYFCASSHPPGAGNTEAFFGQGTRLTVV.